The 15 T cell receptor beta chains below come from one sample, sequenced in a study of tumor and adjacent non-tumor tissue in lung cancer. Three rounds of nested PCR, following a modified ARM-PCR protocol, produced the TCRbeta library. MiXCR was run by TCRdb on the multiplex PCR reads, yielding one entry per CDR3 protein. Among 220,000 or so distinct CDR3 sequences, approximately 74% were seen once, and the ten largest hold approximately 26%. The template was RNA from unsorted bulk tissue. The specimen sequenced was lung tumor tissue. The receptor set was obtained from a man aged 55-75 years with non-small cell lung cancer.

The chain is built from TRBV20-1 and TRBJ1-4; D is unresolved. The CDR3 runs 15 residues. V was trimmed by 1 base and J by 8 bases, leaving 17 bases between them. CDR1 DFQATT and CDR2 SNEGSKA come from the germline V gene (reference sequence). The CDR3 here is CSARGPGEGEEKLFF. CDR3 nucleotides: TGCAGTGCTAGAGGACCGGGTGAGGGTGAGGAAAAACTGTTTTTT.

This clonotype was counted a single time. The chain combines TRBV20-1 with TRBJ2-1, with TRBD2 matching 9 bases. Trimming cost V 6 bases and J 9 bases; bases outside gene matches: 27. CDR1 and CDR2 from the germline V gene are DFQATT and SNEGSKA (reference sequence). The CDR3 totals 19 residues. CDR3 DNA: TGCAGTGCGCAATCGGTTCGTCAATCGGCGGGAGGGCCTGGAAGTGAGCAGTTCTTC. This gives the protein CSAQSVRQSAGGPGSEQFF.

Details on this clonotype: This may come from a read error, since a much larger clone is one base off. The V call is TRBV6-2 or TRBV6-3, the J call TRBJ2-1; maybe TRBD2 (5 bases). Germline V gives CDR1 MNHEY, CDR2 SVGEGT. V lost 5 bases to trimming and J lost 6 bases, with 20 bases between them. This CDR3 spans 16 amino acids. CDR3 bases: TGTGCCAGCAGTCTCTCGAGCGAGAGGGCCGGCAATGAGCAGTTCTTC. Its protein product is CASSLSSERAGNEQFF.

Note on this clonotype: The junction shows a germline mismatch at one end, possibly a read error. V gene TRBV5-6 combines with J gene TRBJ2-7; 13 positions agree with TRBD2. The germline gives CDR1 SGHDT, CDR2 YYEEEE. The CDR3 length is 14 residues. The CDR3 coding sequence is TGTGCCAACAGCTGGGGACTAGCGGGGTACGAGCAGTACTTC. Encoded protein: CANSWGLAGYEQYF.

This rearrangement joins TRBV20-1 to TRBJ2-3, with a possible D match to TRBD1 (6 bases). Matching the DNA end better, TRBJ1-5 makes the J call doubtful. Germline CDR1 reads DFQATT; CDR2 reads SNEGSKA (reference sequence). The CDR3 extends over 14 amino acids. The CDR3: CSANLAGARDTQHF. In DNA form, the CDR3 reads TGCAGTGCTAACCTAGCGGGGGCACGGGATACGCAGCATTTT.

The chain joins TRBV6-5 to TRBJ1-1, with no clear D. This CDR3 has 12 amino acids. The germline V and J ends were trimmed by 2 bases and 6 bases, with 7 bases remaining between them. Germline values: CDR1 MNHEY, CDR2 SVGAGI. For the CDR3, the DNA is TGTGCCAGCAGTTACCAGGTCTCTGAAGCTTTCTTT. It codes for CASSYQVSEAFF.

Remarks on this clonotype: A junction end diverges from the germline sequence, so it may reflect a read error. This chain's CDR3 is CASSQASQGNNERFF. The CDR3, as DNA: TGCGCCAGCAGCCAAGCCAGTCAAGGGAACAATGAGCGGTTCTTC. This chain links TRBV4-3 with TRBJ2-1, with D hard to call. The CDR3 spans 15 residues. Germline-derived CDR1 and CDR2 are LGHNA and YSLEER.

In this sample, this clonotype turned up many times. The chain links TRBV20-1 to TRBJ2-3; 7 bases fit TRBD2. The CDR3 has 14 amino acids. Trimming took 3 bases from V and 4 from J; bases not matched to a gene: 7. Germline values: CDR1 DFQATT, CDR2 SNEGSKA (reference sequence). CDR3 sequence reads: CSARMGTKADTQYF. CDR3 sequence (DNA): TGCAGTGCTAGGATGGGGACTAAGGCAGATACGCAGTATTTT.

Points on this clonotype: Germline is not matched at one junction end, which may reflect a read error. The V gene is TRBV6-1, the J gene TRBJ1-1; 8 nucleotides align to TRBD1. The germline gives CDR1 MNHNS, CDR2 SASEGT. CDR3 size: 14 residues. The DNA of the CDR3 is TGTACCAGCAGTGAAGACAGGGGCAACACTGAAGCTTTCTTC. This gives the protein CTSSEDRGNTEAFF.

Concerning this clonotype: Since a much larger clone is just one base distant, this may be a read error. V usage is TRBV6-1 and J usage is TRBJ1-5; a possible D gene is TRBD1 (5 bases). In germline, CDR1 is MNHNS, CDR2 SASEGT. The CDR3 has 14 residues. Trimming shortened V by 6 bases and J by 0 bases, and 9 bases separated the two germline ends. The chain's CDR3 is CASRDTHSNQPQHF. Here the CDR3 DNA reads TGTGCCAGCAGGGACACCCATAGCAATCAGCCCCAGCATTTT.

The chain joins TRBV6-2 or TRBV6-3 to TRBJ2-1, with 9 positions matching TRBD2. Per the germline V gene, CDR1 is MNHEY and CDR2 is SVGEGT. Trimming at V came to 2 bases and at J to 9 bases, leaving 14 bases not matched to a gene. The CDR3 has 17 residues. The CDR3 protein is CASSYPLSGRNLVEQFF. The CDR3 coding sequence is TGTGCCAGCAGTTACCCTCTGAGCGGGAGGAATCTGGTTGAGCAGTTCTTC.

This clonotype showed up just once. This chain joins TRBV6-5 and TRBJ2-5; D might be TRBD1 (5 bases). The CDR3 is 14 residues long. Germline V gene lookup returns CDR1 MNHEY and CDR2 SVGAGI. V dropped 5 bases and J dropped 9 bases, with 19 bases sitting between them. The CDR3 loop is CASSPMDTARAQYF. CDR3 nucleotides: TGTGCCAGCAGTCCTATGGACACGGCCAGGGCCCAGTACTTC.

In regard to this clonotype: Possible read error: a much larger clone is one base away. J is TRBJ2-3 and V is TRBV6-7; D uncertain. TRBV6-7 is flagged as an ORF with uncertain function. The CDR3 consists of 13 residues. The CDR3 coding sequence is TGTGCCAGCAGTTACAGACCCCCAGATACGCAGAATTTT. It encodes CASSYRPPDTQNF.

The V call is TRBV6-2 or TRBV6-3, the J call TRBJ1-3; the D is unclear. Per the germline V gene, CDR1 is MNHEY and CDR2 is SVGEGT. Trimming took 4 bases from V and 4 from J, leaving 17 bases between them. The length of the CDR3 is 16 residues. For the CDR3, the DNA is TGTGCCAGCAGTTCCATACAACGGACCGGAGGAAACACCATATATTTT. Translating it yields CASSSIQRTGGNTIYF.

At least ten counts were recorded for this clonotype. The chain has TRBV6-6 and TRBJ1-2, with D possibly matching TRBD1 (5 bases). The germline CDR1 and CDR2 sequences are MNHNY and SVGAGI (reference sequence). The CDR3 runs to 12 residues. The V gene lost 5 bases and the J gene lost 11 bases, with 15 bases spanning the gap. In nucleotides, the CDR3 is TGTGCCAGCAGTACACAGGTTCTAGGTTACACCTTC. It codes for CASSTQVLGYTF.